This TCR beta chain was observed in a study of technical replicates of blood from a handful of donors. TCRdb keeps only in-frame clones here, not all; method: immunoSEQ multiplex PCR. The repertoire consists of 75,000 to 100,000 clones, with about 95% occurring once and the leading ten covering over 0.25%. Germline lookup yields CDR1 SNHLY and CDR2 FYNNEI. V was clipped by 11 bases and J by 7 bases; unmatched bases: 7. The CDR3 covers 13 residues. Material: T cells isolated from PBMCs. This clonotype originated in a human donor in good health. The V gene is TRBV2, the J gene TRBJ1-6; 8 bases agree with TRBD1. The CDR3 loop reads CAGTGAANSPLHF. Written as DNA, the CDR3 is TGTGCCGGGACAGGAGCGGCAAATTCACCCCTCCACTTT.